This entry lists 27 T cell receptor beta chains sequenced from one sample in a study of blood T cell repertoires in COVID-19. Repertoires were generated with immunoSEQ multiplex PCR, while TCRdb's copy carries only in-frame clones and drops some. In the table there are 150,000 to 200,000 clones, approximately 84% of which are singletons. Sequencing was done on a sample of PBMCs or T cells enriched from blood (not recorded which). These receptors originate from a woman in her fifties or sixties who had recovered from COVID-19.

This rearrangement joins TRBV4-2 to TRBJ2-1; TRBD2 matches 13 bases. Per germline, CDR1 LGHNA and CDR2 YNFKEQ. The CDR3 loop spans 17 amino acids. V dropped 9 bases and J dropped 6; count of bases not matched to a gene: 14. CDR3 amino acids: CASQRTSGGPLGNEQFF. Here the CDR3 DNA reads TGTGCCAGTCAACGGACTAGCGGGGGCCCCCTGGGCAATGAGCAGTTCTTC.

This clone was observed once. The chain combines TRBV24-1 with TRBJ2-2, with TRBD2 matching 10 bases. The trim removed 2 bases at V and 6 bases at J, leaving 5 bases unmatched. The CDR3 runs 16 residues. Germline V gene sequence: CDR1 KGHDR, CDR2 SFDVKD. DNA of the CDR3: TGTGCCACCAGTGATTCCTCTAGCGGGAGTCCCGGGGAGCTGTTTTTT. Its translation: CATSDSSSGSPGELFF.

The chain recombines TRBV24-1 with TRBJ1-2, with 9 bases fitting TRBD1. This CDR3 has 16 residues. V was pared by 4 bases and J by 2 bases, with 7 bases of the junction left unmatched. Germline V gene sequence: CDR1 KGHDR, CDR2 SFDVKD. Here the CDR3 DNA reads TGTGCCACCAGTGACTATGACAGGGGGTGGAACTATGGCTACACCTTC. Translated: CATSDYDRGWNYGYTF.

This chain joins TRBV21-1 and TRBJ1-3; the table's D gene call, TRBD1, was not cross checked with the DNA. TRBV21-1 is assigned pseudogene status. The CDR3 covers 13 residues. In nucleotides, the CDR3 is TGTGCCAGCAGCCAGGGGCTGCGAAACACCATATATTTT. It is translated as CASSQGLRNTIYF.

The V gene is TRBV7-9, the J gene TRBJ2-1; TRBD1 matches at 7 bases. CDR3 length equals 17 residues. V shed 1 base and J 6 bases; nucleotides not matched to a gene: 12. Germline V gene sequence: CDR1 SEHNR, CDR2 FQNEAQ (reference sequence). CDR3 bases: TGTGCCAGCAGCTTAGGACAGGGCCTTAGTTCTACCAATGAGCAGTTCTTC. This sequence encodes CASSLGQGLSSTNEQFF.

In its sample, this clone was seen once. The rearrangement uses TRBV3-1 (or the pseudogene TRBV3-2) and TRBJ2-4; the match to TRBD2 covers 9 bases. The germline V gene encodes CDR1 LGHDT and CDR2 YNNKEL (reference sequence). Trimming removed 4 bases from V and 2 bases from J; junction bases left unmatched: 12. The CDR3 spans 18 residues. The chain's CDR3 is CASSPHGLATNTKNIQYF. The CDR3 coding sequence is TGTGCCAGCAGCCCCCACGGACTAGCGACTAATACCAAAAACATTCAGTACTTC.

This chain connects TRBV11-3 to TRBJ1-1; 8 bases line up with TRBD1. Germline V gene lookup returns CDR1 SGHNT and CDR2 YENEEA. Trimming cost V 5 bases and J 5 bases; bases outside gene matches: 4. The CDR3 spans 13 residues. The CDR3 here is CASSVGTGTEAFF. The CDR3 DNA reads TGTGCCAGCAGCGTCGGGACAGGTACTGAAGCTTTCTTT.

V gene TRBV11-2 combines with J gene TRBJ2-6; 7 bases agree with TRBD2. CDR1 is SGHAT, CDR2 FQNNGV, per germline. This CDR3 comprises 11 residues. The trim removed 4 bases at V and 18 bases at J, leaving 6 bases unmatched. CDR3 region: CASSYGLGQTF. Here the CDR3 DNA reads TGTGCCAGCAGCTACGGACTAGGCCAGACTTTC.

The chain recombines TRBV7-2 with TRBJ2-7, with TRBD2 identical over 10 bases. Germline CDR1 and CDR2: SGHTA and FQGNSA. The ends lost 0 bases at V and 7 bases at J; junction bases unmatched: 12. This CDR3 region has 17 residues. CDR3 nucleotides: TGTGCCAGCAGCTTAGCGAGTGGACTAGCGGCGACGTCTGAGCAGTACTTC. Encoded protein: CASSLASGLAATSEQYF.

V and J are TRBV18 and TRBJ2-7; 9 bases agree with TRBD1. CDR3 length: 14 residues. Germline V gives CDR1 KGHSH, CDR2 LQKENI. The ends lost 2 bases at V and 7 bases at J; junction bases unmatched: 6. The CDR3 loop is CASSPRTGVREQYF. CDR3 DNA sequence: TGTGCCAGCTCACCAAGGACAGGGGTAAGGGAGCAGTACTTC.

This chain connects TRBV5-4 to TRBJ1-2, with D perhaps matching TRBD1 (6 bases). The V end was cut by 0 bases, the J end by 4 bases, with 16 bases between. CDR3 length: 16 amino acids. The V gene's germline CDR1 is SGHNT and CDR2 YYREEE (reference sequence). The CDR3 bases are TGTGCCAGCAGCTTGGGGGGACACCGAATTTTCTATGGCTACACCTTC. The encoded protein is CASSLGGHRIFYGYTF.

CDR3 DNA: TGTGCCAGCAGTTTAGCCATAGCGGGAGGGCCGTTCGAGCAGTACTTC. Its translation is CASSLAIAGGPFEQYF. V and J are TRBV28 and TRBJ2-7; 11 nucleotides agree with TRBD2. Germline V lookup: CDR1 MDHEN, CDR2 SYDVKM. V was pared by 2 bases and J by 6 bases, with 9 bases of the junction left unmatched. This CDR3 comprises 16 residues.

The V gene is TRBV14, the J gene TRBJ1-2; D may be TRBD1 (6 bases). Germline CDR1 and CDR2: SGHDN and FVKESK. The germline V and J ends were trimmed by 4 bases and 4 bases, with 10 bases remaining between them. The CDR3 length is 13 residues. CDR3 bases: TGTGCCAGCAGCCCACAGGGATTCTATGGCTACACCTTC. Translated: CASSPQGFYGYTF.

The genes are TRBV11-1 and TRBJ2-7, with a tentative D call TRBD1 (5 bases). Germline CDR1 and CDR2: SGHAT and FQDESV (reference sequence). The CDR3 consists of 13 residues. Trimming took 3 bases from V and 3 from J, leaving 9 bases between them. CDR3 in amino acids: CASSFRQNYEQYF. For the CDR3, the DNA is TGTGCCAGCAGCTTCCGACAGAACTACGAGCAGTACTTC.

This clone came up once. J is TRBJ2-2 and V is TRBV3-1 (or the pseudogene TRBV3-2); D perhaps matches TRBD1 (8 bases). Germline V gene data show CDR1 as LGHDT and CDR2 as YNNKEL (reference sequence). Trimming removed 4 bases at V and 5 bases at J, with 26 bases between. This CDR3 is built from 19 residues. CDR3 sequence reads: CASSLGNRDRWGGTGELFF. The CDR3 DNA sequence: TGTGCCAGCAGCCTAGGAAACCGGGACAGGTGGGGGGGGACCGGGGAGCTGTTTTTT.

The V call is TRBV2, the J call TRBJ1-1; D possibly corresponds to TRBD1 (6 bases). The CDR3 totals 15 residues. Trimming pared 6 bases from V and 6 bases from J, leaving 20 bases between. Germline-derived CDR1 and CDR2 are SNHLY and FYNNEI. DNA of the CDR3: TGTGCCAGCAGGGAGGAGGATCAGGGGTGGGCTGAAGCTTTCTTT. Encoded protein: CASREEDQGWAEAFF.

The V gene is TRBV30, the J gene TRBJ1-5, with D possibly being TRBD1 (6 bases). In germline, CDR1 is GTSNPN, CDR2 SVGIG (reference sequence). Trimming shortened V by 1 base and J by 0 bases, and 10 bases separated the two germline ends. The CDR3 loop spans 15 amino acids. CDR3 amino acids: CAWSEDSHSNQPQHF. CDR3 nucleotide sequence: TGTGCCTGGAGTGAGGACAGCCATAGCAATCAGCCCCAGCATTTT.

This clone was recorded once. The chain joins TRBV23-1 to TRBJ1-2, with D unresolved. TRBV23-1 is sorted into the ORF group, with uncertain function. V shed 1 base and J shed 8 bases, with 8 bases lying between them. The CDR3 consists of 12 residues. CDR3 region: CASSQYMQGYTF. The CDR3 DNA reads TGCGCCAGCAGTCAATATATGCAGGGCTACACCTTC.

The rearrangement joins TRBV6-1 to TRBJ1-1; unclear D gene. The CDR3 sequence is 18 residues long. In germline, CDR1 is MNHNS, CDR2 SASEGT. The V gene lost 1 base and the J gene lost 3 bases, with 21 bases spanning the gap. The CDR3 sequence is CASSEVFSEDGGYTEAFF. Written as DNA, the CDR3 is TGTGCCAGCAGTGAAGTGTTTAGTGAGGACGGAGGGTACACTGAAGCTTTCTTT.

The V call is TRBV5-4, the J call TRBJ2-2; 9 bases are shared with TRBD1. In germline, CDR1 is SGHNT, CDR2 YYREEE (reference sequence). V dropped 1 base and J dropped 4; count of bases not matched to a gene: 5. CDR3 length: 16 amino acids. The CDR3, as DNA: TGTGCCAGCAGCTTGCGGGGACAGGGTCCCACCGGGGAGCTGTTTTTT. This encodes CASSLRGQGPTGELFF.

The V call is TRBV10-1, the J call TRBJ2-3; a weak D match, TRBD2 (5 bases). The germline V and J ends were trimmed by 2 bases and 2 bases, with 14 bases remaining between them. CDR1 WNHNN and CDR2 SYGVQD come from the germline V gene (reference sequence). This CDR3 is 16 amino acids long. The CDR3 nucleotides are TGCGCCAGCAGTGAGGGAGGAACCTCTGTCACAGATACGCAGTATTTT. Translating it yields CASSEGGTSVTDTQYF.

This clone was seen only once. The gene calls are TRBV24-1 and TRBJ2-5; 9 nucleotides agree with TRBD2. The CDR3 length is 17 residues. The J segment lost 1 base and the V segment lost 0 bases, leaving 5 bases of the junction unmatched. Germline CDR1 KGHDR, CDR2 SFDVKD. CDR3 protein: CATSDLSTREGQETQYF. The CDR3 DNA is TGTGCCACCAGTGATTTGAGTACGCGGGAGGGCCAAGAGACCCAGTACTTC.

The rearrangement joins TRBV6-5 to TRBJ1-1; D may be TRBD1 (6 bases). Germline V gives CDR1 MNHEY, CDR2 SVGAGI. CDR3 length: 14 residues. The V end was cut by 7 bases, the J end by 6 bases, with 18 bases between. The CDR3 sequence is CASTNRVTSAEAFF. The DNA of the CDR3 is TGTGCCAGCACCAACAGGGTGACCAGCGCTGAAGCTTTCTTT.

This clone has a single count. This rearrangement joins TRBV2 to TRBJ2-7; the match to TRBD1 covers 7 bases. The length of the CDR3 is 14 residues. Germline CDR1 and CDR2: SNHLY and FYNNEI. The J segment lost 6 bases and the V segment lost 5 bases, leaving 10 bases of the junction unmatched. The CDR3 nucleotides read TGTGCCAGCAGTTCGGACAGGACATTGAGCGAGCAGTACTTC. It yields the protein CASSSDRTLSEQYF.

V is TRBV9 and J is TRBJ2-4; 7 bases are a match to TRBD1. Trimming took 4 bases from V and 0 from J; bases not matched to a gene: 7. Per the germline V gene, CDR1 is SGDLS and CDR2 is YYNGEE. The CDR3 has 16 amino acids. The CDR3 nucleotides read TGTGCCAGCAGCCCCGACAGGGAATTAGCCAAAAACATTCAGTACTTC. Translation: CASSPDRELAKNIQYF.

The V gene is TRBV30, the J gene TRBJ1-1; unclear D gene. Between the trimmed V and J ends, which lost 0 bases and 7 bases, there was a span of 27 bases. Germline CDR1 and CDR2: GTSNPN and SVGIG (reference sequence). CDR3 size: 18 residues. The CDR3 reads CAWSVIRGKNGVVGEAFF. The CDR3 nucleotides are TGTGCCTGGAGTGTAATTCGAGGGAAAAACGGGGTGGTCGGTGAAGCTTTCTTT.

The V call is TRBV29-1, the J call TRBJ2-1, with D maybe TRBD2 (7 bases). Trimming left V 7 bases short and J 5 bases short, with 18 bases between. CDR3 length: 14 amino acids. Germline values: CDR1 SQVTM, CDR2 ANQGSEA. The DNA for the CDR3 is TGCAGCGCTATTACAGGGAGGGTCCACAATGAGCAGTTCTTC. It translates to CSAITGRVHNEQFF.